This T cell receptor beta chain comes out of a study of T cell responses to AZD1222 COVID-19 vaccine (dated by TCRdb to about 2021). For the wider study: AZD1222 recipients given second doses at about 4 weeks or at about 12 weeks were pooled, since spike-specific TCR depth and breadth were not found to differ between the two schedules. A total of 233 trial participants underwent TCR sequencing, of whom about 210 had received two doses of AZD1222 and 26 had received two doses of the MenACWY control vaccine. Trial participants were enrolled into age subgroups of 18-55, 56-69 and 70-plus years, which contained around 140, 26 and 57 TCR-sequenced participants, respectively.

The time point label, read with the paper, signifies: baseline before first vaccination. Vaccinee samples were obtained from the UK trials COV001 and COV002, which included a single-blind randomized controlled phase 2/3 trial of AZD1222 (ChAdOx1 nCoV-19) in healthy adults. For TCRbeta chain sequencing, PBMC samples from trial participants were taken at day 0 and at day 28 after the second dose. The paper as a whole reports these results and caveats: In the small 56-69-year group, the increase in depth fell short of significance, most likely because of low power. The whole spike protein was spanned by vaccine-associated CD4 TCRs, and dominant responses were seen in regions 160-218 and 743-854. Most participants were white British and females outnumbered males, and the authors suggested that clonal diversity may have been underestimated. Epitopes outside the regions mutated in the B.1.351 and B.1.1.7 variants were reportedly recognized by nearly half of the unique spike-specific TCRs. After two AZD1222 doses, both the breadth and the depth of spike-specific TCRs were significantly higher than at day 0 and than in MenACWY recipients. Conclusions about previously exposed vaccinees were limited because only five to seven AZD1222 recipients were SARS-CoV-2 seropositive at baseline. No day 14 peak-response samples were available, so repertoires were characterized only after the peak T cell response.

The CDR3 goes from the cysteine to the phenylalanine over 13 residues. The sequence is cut down to CDR3 DNA, 39 bases in frame from base 1. Via the germline V gene (reference sequence), CDR1 is LGHDT and CDR2 YNNKEL. V loses 5 bases of germline sequence and J loses 6 bases, and the interval between the two ends is 12 bases. With respect to this clone: The antigen it binds to is not known. Base qualities were left out, and no much larger clone turns up one base away.

The CDR3 regions of human TCRbeta chains were analyzed by immunosequencing. For the original study's pipeline: Repertoire TCRs were matched against a reference library of SARS-CoV-2-specific TCRs generated with the MIRA antigen-specificity platform. Breadth meant the fraction of unique TCRs that were SARS-CoV-2-associated, whereas depth meant the fraction of total T cells that were SARS-CoV-2-associated. Using the MIRA data, each spike-specific TCR was assigned both to the spike region to which the TCR was reactive and to a CD4 or CD8 class. Log10-transformed breadth and depth values were compared by one-way ANOVA with Sidak's multiple comparisons tests. TCRdb took over this immuneACCESS table, retaining in-frame rearrangements with V and J assigned. Such tables are incomplete; in checked studies, under half of the missing clones stem from an unresolved V gene, and the remainder is unexplained. For V, J and clone size, that table is used; D and trimming come from the DNA. The sample table holds just under 95,000 clones, of which roughly 93% were seen once. The top ten clonotypes cover 22% of the sample.

The chain employs TRBV3-1 (or the pseudogene TRBV3-2) and TRBJ2-3, with a tentative D gene TRBD2 over 6 matching bases. The origin of this receptor is an adult in good health. The sample was peripheral blood, taken on day 0 of AZD1222 vaccination. The bases read TGTGCCAGCAGCACCGGGGGTTCGGATACGCAGTATTTT. It is translated as CASSTGGSDTQYF.